Below are 20 T cell receptor beta chains sequenced from a single sample in a study of blood T cell repertoires in COVID-19. This table comes from immunoSEQ multiplex PCR, and its TCRdb copy is limited to in-frame clones, with some not included. The sample shows about 80,000 clones, approximately 78% of them seen only once. The sequencing sample was made of peripheral blood. The receptors come from a woman aged 70-85 years with acute or convalescent COVID-19.

V and J are TRBV7-3 and TRBJ1-5; D is possibly TRBD1 (6 bases). With 5 bases removed from V and 7 bases from J, the gap between germline ends came to 15 bases. The CDR3 spans 14 residues. Germline CDR1 is SGHTA and CDR2 is FQGTGA. CDR3 loop: CASSLTGSGQPQHF. CDR3 DNA sequence: TGTGCCAGCAGCCTTACAGGGTCTGGACAGCCCCAGCATTTT. Filled out from reference TRBV7-3 and TRBJ1-5, the complete variable domain reads GAGVSQTPSNKVTEKGKYVELRCDPISGHTALYWYRQSLGQGPEFLIYFQGTGAADDSGLPNDRFFAVRPEGSVSTLKIQRTERGDSAVYLCASSLTGSGQPQHFGDGTRLSIL.

The chain employs TRBV7-6 and TRBJ2-3; TRBD2 aligns across 9 bases. The CDR3 has 16 amino acids. Per germline, CDR1 SGHVS and CDR2 FNYEAQ. Unmatched junction bases numbered 12, after V lost 5 bases and J lost 6 bases. The CDR3: CASSLTGASGMDTQYF. CDR3 in DNA: TGTGCCAGCAGCCTTACAGGTGCTAGCGGGATGGATACGCAGTATTTT. The full variable domain, completed using reference TRBV7-6 and TRBJ2-3, is GAGVSQSPRYKVTKRGQDVALRCDPISGHVSLYWYRQALGQGPEFLTYFNYEAQQDKSGLPNDRFSAERPEGSISTLTIQRTEQRDSAMYRCASSLTGASGMDTQYFGPGTRLTVL.

This rearrangement joins TRBV19 to TRBJ2-1, with a weak D call TRBD1 (5 bases). The V gene's germline CDR1 is LNHDA and CDR2 SQIVND (reference sequence). Trimming pared 2 bases from V and 7 bases from J, leaving 18 bases between. The CDR3 runs to 16 residues. The CDR3 region has the DNA TGTGCCAGTAGTATAACTGCCAGGGCGGAGTTAAATGAGCAGTTCTTC. Translation gives CASSITARAELNEQFF.

This chain connects TRBV29-1 to TRBJ1-2; 12 bases line up with TRBD1. V gave up 7 bases and J gave up 3 bases; unmatched junction bases: 3. This CDR3 is 13 amino acids long. Germline V lookup: CDR1 SQVTM, CDR2 ANQGSEA. CDR3 sequence reads: CSAGTGGDYGYTF. The CDR3 region has the DNA TGCAGCGCGGGGACAGGGGGCGACTATGGCTACACCTTC.

The chain employs TRBV29-1 and TRBJ2-1; D unclear. Trimming shortened V by 5 bases and J by 10 bases, and 18 bases separated the two germline ends. Germline V CDR1 and CDR2: SQVTM, ANQGSEA. The CDR3 covers 13 residues. Written as DNA, the CDR3 is TGCAGCGTTAAGGTATCGGGTGGTGAGGAGCAGTTCTTC. This codes for CSVKVSGGEEQFF.

This chain joins TRBV7-2 and TRBJ1-5, with D perhaps matching TRBD1 (6 bases). The CDR3 extends over 15 amino acids. V was pared by 1 base and J by 0 bases, with 7 bases between. The germline CDR1 and CDR2 sequences are SGHTA and FQGNSA. The CDR3 protein is CASSLVQGSNQPQHF. DNA for the CDR3: TGTGCCAGCAGCTTAGTACAGGGTAGCAATCAGCCCCAGCATTTT. Full variable domain (rest looked up from reference TRBV7-2 and TRBJ1-5): GAGVSQSPSNKVTEKGKDVELRCDPISGHTALYWYRQSLGQGLEFLIYFQGNSAPDKSGLPSDRFSAERTGGSVSTLTIQRTQQEDSAVYLCASSLVQGSNQPQHFGDGTRLSIL.

V gene TRBV5-6 combines with J gene TRBJ2-5; 10 bases are a match to TRBD1. Per germline, CDR1 SGHDT and CDR2 YYEEEE. CDR3 length equals 16 residues. The V gene end was trimmed by 0 bases and the J gene end by 9 bases; junction bases not matched to a gene: 11. The DNA for the CDR3 is TGTGCCAGCAGCTTGGTTGTGGGACAGGGGACCAGGGCCCAGTACTTC. This gives the protein CASSLVVGQGTRAQYF.

The chain is built from TRBV6-6 and TRBJ2-3; 7 bases are a match to TRBD2. The J segment lost 3 bases and the V segment lost 6 bases, leaving 9 bases of the junction unmatched. The germline gives CDR1 MNHNY, CDR2 SVGAGI (reference sequence). The CDR3 length is 15 residues. This CDR3 reads CASRPRDYRTDTQYF. CDR3 coding DNA: TGTGCCAGCAGGCCCCGGGACTACCGGACAGATACGCAGTATTTT.

V usage is TRBV7-2 and J usage is TRBJ1-6, with D uncertain. The germline CDR1 and CDR2 sequences are SGHTA and FQGNSA. This CDR3 is built from 15 residues. Trimming pared 1 base from V and 5 bases from J, leaving 9 bases between. The CDR3 DNA follows: TGTGCCAGCAGCTTAGTCTCAGGAAATAATTCACCCCTCCACTTT. Its translation: CASSLVSGNNSPLHF.

The chain links TRBV14 to TRBJ2-1; D possibly corresponds to TRBD2 (5 bases). Germline loops: CDR1 SGHDN, CDR2 FVKESK. The CDR3 has 14 amino acids. Trimming shortened V by 6 bases and J by 6 bases, and 15 bases separated the two germline ends. CDR3: CASSPQTTLNEQFF. The CDR3 DNA sequence: TGTGCCAGCAGTCCCCAGACTACGCTCAATGAGCAGTTCTTC.

This clone has more than one count but fewer than ten. This rearrangement joins TRBV7-6 to TRBJ2-7; 7 bases map to TRBD2. The CDR3 is 19 amino acids. J lost 2 bases, V lost 0 bases, and 16 bases had no gene match. Germline CDR1 SGHVS, CDR2 FNYEAQ. CDR3 in DNA: TGTGCCAGCAGCTTAGCGGGGGGGATAACAGAATCACAGACCTACGAGCAGTACTTC. It codes for CASSLAGGITESQTYEQYF.

The gene calls are TRBV19 and TRBJ2-7, with D unresolved. Trimming pared 2 bases from V and 9 bases from J, leaving 20 bases between. CDR1 and CDR2 (germline): LNHDA, SQIVND (reference sequence). The CDR3 sequence is 15 residues long. CDR3 in DNA: TGTGCCAGTAGTATACGCGCGGAGAACTACGATGTGCAGTACTTC. Amino acids: CASSIRAENYDVQYF.

This chain uses TRBV29-1 with TRBJ1-1; D remains ambiguous. The CDR3 has 12 residues. Germline CDR1 and CDR2: SQVTM and ANQGSEA. V was shortened by 3 bases and J by 5 bases, with 10 bases between the two germline ends. CDR3 nucleotides: TGCAGCGTTGACTCGGGTCGGACTGAAGCTTTCTTT. Its translation: CSVDSGRTEAFF. The full variable domain, with the rest looked up from reference TRBV29-1 and TRBJ1-1, is SAVISQKPSRDICQRGTSLTIQCQVDSQVTMMFWYRQQPGQSLTLIATANQGSEATYESGFVIDKFPISRPNLTFSTLTVSNMSPEDSSIYLCSVDSGRTEAFFGQGTRLTVV.

The chain combines TRBV27 with TRBJ1-6; D gene unclear. Germline CDR1 and CDR2: MNHEY and SMNVEV (reference sequence). V was clipped by 5 bases and J by 5 bases, with 10 bases between them. CDR3 size: 14 residues. Written as DNA, the CDR3 is TGTGCCAGCAGTGCGGGCTTTGATAATTCACCCCTCCACTTT. It codes for CASSAGFDNSPLHF.

Only a few counts were recorded for this clone. This sequence joins TRBV7-9 and TRBJ1-1, with D unclear. This CDR3 is 14 amino acids long. Germline CDR1 and CDR2: SEHNR and FQNEAQ (reference sequence). V lost 0 bases and J lost 3, with 8 bases in between. The CDR3 sequence is CASSLAPLDTEAFF. In nucleotides, the CDR3 is TGTGCCAGCAGCTTAGCCCCACTGGACACTGAAGCTTTCTTT.

The rearrangement uses TRBV27 and TRBJ1-5; TRBD1 matches at 9 bases. Trimming at V came to 0 bases and at J to 5 bases, leaving 5 bases not matched to a gene. Germline V gene sequence: CDR1 MNHEY, CDR2 SMNVEV (reference sequence). This CDR3 region has 16 residues. DNA for the CDR3: TGTGCCAGCAGTTTATCGTGGGACAGGGTGCATCAGCCCCAGCATTTT. It yields the protein CASSLSWDRVHQPQHF.

This chain joins TRBV5-1 and TRBJ1-6, with D perhaps TRBD1 (5 bases). Germline V gene lookup returns CDR1 SGHRS and CDR2 YFSETQ. Trimming removed 0 bases at V and 7 bases at J, with 17 bases between. This CDR3 has 17 residues. In DNA, the CDR3 is TGCGCCAGCAGCTTGGGAATGGGGGGAAGGAGCAATTCACCCCTCCACTTT. Amino acids: CASSLGMGGRSNSPLHF.

This chain joins TRBV6-6 and TRBJ1-2; unclear D gene. Between the trimmed V and J ends, which lost 11 bases and 7 bases, there was a span of 14 bases. The CDR3 consists of 11 residues. Germline V gene sequence: CDR1 MNHNY, CDR2 SVGAGI (reference sequence). The CDR3 coding sequence is TGTGCCGCGCGGGAAGGAGGTGGCTACACCTTC. This sequence encodes CAAREGGGYTF.

The rearrangement joins TRBV30 to TRBJ1-1; D may be TRBD1 (5 bases). Trimming stripped 7 bases from V and 5 bases from J, with 20 bases between. CDR1 GTSNPN and CDR2 SVGIG come from the germline V gene (reference sequence). CDR3 length equals 14 residues. The CDR3 loop reads CASQAGLPGTEAFF. The CDR3 coding sequence is TGTGCCTCCCAGGCGGGACTTCCGGGGACTGAAGCTTTCTTT.

The gene calls are TRBV3-1 (or the pseudogene TRBV3-2) and TRBJ2-2; D is perhaps TRBD1 (6 bases). CDR3 length equals 17 residues. Between the trimmed V and J ends, which lost 0 bases and 4 bases, there was a span of 15 bases. Germline V CDR1 and CDR2: LGHDT, YNNKEL (reference sequence). The chain's CDR3 is CASSQDYGQFSTGELFF. CDR3 sequence (DNA): TGTGCCAGCAGCCAAGATTACGGACAGTTCAGCACCGGGGAGCTGTTTTTT.